This record looks at one TCR beta chain sequence and its context. Antigen unknown. CDR1 MNHNS and CDR2 SASEGT come from the germline V gene. The CDR3 totals 16 residues. Between the trimmed V and J ends, which lost 0 bases and 4 bases, there was a span of 13 bases. This specimen comes from a study of PD-1 blockade in classical Hodgkin lymphoma. Study-level points and caveats: Unlike CD8+ TCR diversity, which did not rise significantly by C4D1, CD4+ TCR diversity did. Patients who began taking nivolumab under 1 year after ASCT were left out. Newly diagnosed patients had diversity similar to the baseline diversity of complete responders.

Sequencing was performed with immunoSEQ multiplex PCR; in TCRdb, only in-frame clones are kept and a portion is missing. The sample carries tens of thousands of clones, approximately 80% recorded once. In every patient, relapse followed autologous stem cell transplantation, while exposure to brentuximab vedotin differed. This receptor was identified in a human donor with classical Hodgkin lymphoma. The gene calls are TRBV6-1 and TRBJ1-5; D not certain. The sequences come from peripheral blood mononuclear cells (PBMCs), collected before the second cycle of nivolumab. This CDR3 is CASSEAGWQANQPQHF. The CDR3 nucleotides read TGTGCCAGCAGTGAAGCCGGGTGGCAGGCAAATCAGCCCCAGCATTTT.